Below, 2 T cell receptor beta chains from the same sample are listed, as sequenced in a study of human T cells and chemical hapten exposure. This sample's time point: healthy volunteer bleed at 2 weeks. Blood, whole and unfractionated, served as the source for total RNA extraction. Via MiXCR, TCRdb re-called the RACE reads, giving one row per CDR3 protein. The sample includes about 46,000 distinct CDR3 sequences, 4.3% of them seen just once. Sequencing was performed on whole blood. Receptor source: a female donor in good health. Some clones in this sample may be carry-over from other donors' samples.

This clonotype was picked up many times. The chain carries TRBV7-2 and TRBJ2-5; D not certain. Trimming cost V 3 bases and J 8 bases, with 19 bases left between them. The germline V gene has CDR1 SGHTA and CDR2 FQGNSA. The CDR3 length is 15 residues. CDR3 in amino acids: CASSFSRQQLGTQYF. The CDR3 nucleotides read TGTGCCAGCAGCTTTAGTCGGCAGCAGCTCGGTACCCAGTACTTC. Full variable domain (rest looked up from reference TRBV7-2 and TRBJ2-5): GAGVSQSPSNKVTEKGKDVELRCDPISGHTALYWYRQSLGQGLEFLIYFQGNSAPDKSGLPSDRFSAERTGGSVSTLTIQRTQQEDSAVYLCASSFSRQQLGTQYFGPGTRLLVL.

This clonotype was recorded a few times. The CDR3 DNA sequence: TGTGCCAGCAGTTTTGGGACAACAGGGGTGAACACAGATACGCAGTATTTT. This codes for CASSFGTTGVNTDTQYF. J is TRBJ2-3 and V is TRBV28; 7 nucleotides match TRBD1. Germline V gene sequence: CDR1 MDHEN, CDR2 SYDVKM. V gave up 3 bases and J gave up 2 bases; unmatched junction bases: 11. CDR3 length: 17 amino acids.